This T cell receptor beta chain was sequenced for a study of cytomegalovirus exposure and HLA in healthy donors. The CDR3 has 14 residues. Germline loops: CDR1 SNHLY, CDR2 FYNNEI. V gave up 4 bases and J gave up 6 bases; unmatched junction bases: 6. Comments on this clone: Its matching antigen is unknown.

Broader study findings: Per a later analysis, about 15,000 TCR beta sequences showed association with HLA alleles at 0.05 false discovery rate. TCR sequences were mostly rare, though some public TCRs occurred in many donors. Of the V segments, some could not be distinguished, including TRBV6-2 and TRBV6-3, and were excluded.

PCR amplification relied on 60 Vbeta primers (plus 13 Jbeta primers). In the original workflow: In a later analysis, the count reached roughly 80 million unique TCR beta chains, with around 11 million shared. Sequencing was performed with immunoSEQ multiplex PCR; in TCRdb, only in-frame clones are kept and a portion is missing. V and J calls and clone size are those listed in that table; D and trimming were worked out from the DNA. The table lists nearly 200,000 clones, over 75% of them singletons. Input material: PBMCs. The source is a boy under 10 years old in good health and CMV-seronegative. J is TRBJ2-5 and V is TRBV2; 9 bases fit TRBD2. The CDR3 sequence: CASSGGTSIQTQYF. The CDR3 region has the DNA TGTGCCAGCAGTGGCGGGACTAGCATCCAGACCCAGTACTTC.